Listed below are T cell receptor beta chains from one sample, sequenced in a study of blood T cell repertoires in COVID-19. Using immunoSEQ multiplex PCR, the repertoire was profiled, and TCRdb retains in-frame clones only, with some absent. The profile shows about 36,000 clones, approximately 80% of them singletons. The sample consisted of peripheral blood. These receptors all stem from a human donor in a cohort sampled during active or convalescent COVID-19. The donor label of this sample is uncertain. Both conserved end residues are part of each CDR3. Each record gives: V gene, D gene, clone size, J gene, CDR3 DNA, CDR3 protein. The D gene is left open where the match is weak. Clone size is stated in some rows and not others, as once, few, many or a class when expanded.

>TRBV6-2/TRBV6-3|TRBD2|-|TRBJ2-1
TGTGCCAGCAGCGGGATTAGCGGGAGGGTCAACAATGAGCAGTTCTTC
CASSGISGRVNNEQFF
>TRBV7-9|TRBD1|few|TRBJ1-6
TGTGCCAGCAGCTCACATGACAGGGAAGGCGCACTCTCACCCCTCCACTTT
CASSSHDREGALSPLHF
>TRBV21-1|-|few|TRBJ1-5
TGTGCACCGCATGGGAACCTGGGACAGGGGGGCAATCAGCCCCAGCATTTT
CAPHGNLGQGGNQPQHF
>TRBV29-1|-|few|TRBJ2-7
TGCAGCGTGAAGCCCCTCGGGGGCTCCTACGAGCAGTACTTC
CSVKPLGGSYEQYF
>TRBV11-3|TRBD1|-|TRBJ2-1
TGTGCCAGCAGTAACCCGGGACAGGGGCTCTCCTACAATGAGCAGTTCTTC
CASSNPGQGLSYNEQFF
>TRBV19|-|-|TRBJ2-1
TGTGCCAGTAGTATCGGGGGAGTGCATGAGCAGTTCTTC
CASSIGGVHEQFF
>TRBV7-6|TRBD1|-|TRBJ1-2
TGTGCCAGCAGCCGGGACAGGGACTATGGCTACACCTTC
CASSRDRDYGYTF
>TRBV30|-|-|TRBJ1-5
TGTGCCTGGAGTCTCTCGGGCAGGGGCAATCAGCCCCAGCATTTT
CAWSLSGRGNQPQHF
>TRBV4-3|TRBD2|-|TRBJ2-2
TGCGCCAGCAGCCAAGCCTCCCTAGCGGGAGGGGACACCGGGGAGCTGTTTTTT
CASSQASLAGGDTGELFF
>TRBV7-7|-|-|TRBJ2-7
TGTGCTAGCAGCCCCTCCGGGGTCTCCTACGAGCAGTACTTC
CASSPSGVSYEQYF
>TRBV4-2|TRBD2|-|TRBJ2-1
TGTGCCAGCAGCCTCGCCGCGGGACTAGCATTCAATGAGCAGTTCTTC
CASSLAAGLAFNEQFF
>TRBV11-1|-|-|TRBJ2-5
TGTGCCAGCAGCGCCAACACCATGGCGCGGCAAGAGACCCAGTACTTC
CASSANTMARQETQYF
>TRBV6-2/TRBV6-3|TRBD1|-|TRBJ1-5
TGTGCCAGCAGTTACACGACAGGGGGGAATCAGCCCCAGCATTTT
CASSYTTGGNQPQHF
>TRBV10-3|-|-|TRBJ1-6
TGTGCCATCTCGGCGGGGGGGGATTCACCCCTCCACTTT
CAISAGGDSPLHF
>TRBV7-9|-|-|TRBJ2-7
TGTGCCAGCAGCCCGGGACAATCCTACGAGCAGTACTTC
CASSPGQSYEQYF
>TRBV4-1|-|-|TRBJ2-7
TGCGCCAGCAGCCAAGCCATCATGGAGTCCTACGAGCAGTACTTC
CASSQAIMESYEQYF
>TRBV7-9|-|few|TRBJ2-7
TGTGCCTGCCTGGGTCCAGGGGGGTACGAGCAGTACTTC
CACLGPGGYEQYF
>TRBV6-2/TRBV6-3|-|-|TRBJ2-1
TGTGCCAGCAGTGCGACTAACTACAATGAGCAGTTCTTC
CASSATNYNEQFF
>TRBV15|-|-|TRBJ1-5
TGTGCCACCAGCAGGAGTAGAGGTAATAGCAATCAGCCCCAGCATTTT
CATSRSRGNSNQPQHF
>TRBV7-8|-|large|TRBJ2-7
TGTGCCAGCAGCTTAGGAGGTCCGGGATTTACCTACGAGCAGTACTTC
CASSLGGPGFTYEQYF
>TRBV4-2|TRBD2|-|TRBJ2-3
TGTGCCAGCAGCCCGACTAGCGGGAGGGCCCCCGCAGATACGCAGTATTTT
CASSPTSGRAPADTQYF
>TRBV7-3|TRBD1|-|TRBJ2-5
TGTGCCAGCAGCTTAAACAGGGGCGTAGGAGAGACCCAGTACTTC
CASSLNRGVGETQYF
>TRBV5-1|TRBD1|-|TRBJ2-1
TGCGCCAGCAGCTACCGACAGGGGGCGCAAAATGAGCAGTTCTTC
CASSYRQGAQNEQFF
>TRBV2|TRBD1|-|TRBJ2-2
TGTGCCAGCAGTTCCGGGACAGGCACCGGGGAGCTGTTTTTT
CASSSGTGTGELFF
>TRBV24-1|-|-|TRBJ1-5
TGTGCCACCAGTGACCCGACGGTACGGGGCAATCAGCCCCAGCATTTT
CATSDPTVRGNQPQHF
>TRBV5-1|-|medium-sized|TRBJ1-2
TGCGCCAGCAGCTTGGCGGGACAAACTAACTATGGCTACACCTTC
CASSLAGQTNYGYTF
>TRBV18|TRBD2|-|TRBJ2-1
TGTGCCAGCTCACCATGGACTAGCGGGACTGGGAATGAGCAGTTCTTC
CASSPWTSGTGNEQFF
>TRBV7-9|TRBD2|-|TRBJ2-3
TGTGCCAGCAGCTTACTAGCGGGAACGGATACGCAGTATTTT
CASSLLAGTDTQYF
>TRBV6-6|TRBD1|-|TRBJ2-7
TGTGCCAGCAGTTACGGGACAGGCGGTCTCGAGCAGTACTTC
CASSYGTGGLEQYF
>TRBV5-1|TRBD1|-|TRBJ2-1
TGCGCCAGCAGCTTCGGACAGGGGTCTTACAATGAGCAGTTCTTC
CASSFGQGSYNEQFF
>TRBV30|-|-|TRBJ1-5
TGTGCCTGGAGTGTGGGGAGGCCGAATCAGCCCCAGCATTTT
CAWSVGRPNQPQHF
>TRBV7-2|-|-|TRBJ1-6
TGTGCCAGCAGCTTAGACAGCTCCTATAATTCACCCCTCCACTTT
CASSLDSSYNSPLHF
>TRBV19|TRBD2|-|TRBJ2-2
TGTGCCAGTAAGTCCGGACTAGCGACCACCGGGGAGCTGTTTTTT
CASKSGLATTGELFF
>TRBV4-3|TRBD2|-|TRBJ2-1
TGCGCCAGCAGCCTTTTTACGAATCTAGCGGGTATTTACAATGAGCAGTTCTTC
CASSLFTNLAGIYNEQFF
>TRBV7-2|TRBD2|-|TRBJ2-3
TGTGCCAGCAGTTCCCTGGGGACTAGTAGGTATTTT
CASSSLGTSRYF
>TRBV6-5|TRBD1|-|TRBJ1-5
TGTGCCAGCAGCCAGGACAGGGGGACAAATCAGCCCCAGCATTTT
CASSQDRGTNQPQHF
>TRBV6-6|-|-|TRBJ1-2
TGTGCCAGCAGTTACTCGGGCAGCTCAAACTATGGCTACACCTTC
CASSYSGSSNYGYTF